Described below is a single TCR beta chain sequence and its context. Its antigen is unidentified. This CDR3 is 15 amino acids long. V was pared by 5 bases and J by 0 bases, with 13 bases between. The germline gives CDR1 SNHLY, CDR2 FYNNEI. The data derive from a study of T cell clones after liver transplantation. As for the study in general: TCRbeta sequencing after a pre-transplant mixed lymphocyte reaction identified graft-donor-reactive clones, later tracked in post-transplant blood. Overall study results and limits: In most of the 8 subjects, circulating graft-donor-reactive CD4 TCRbeta sequences fell significantly after transplant.

TCRdb's copy holds only in-frame clones and misses some; the assay was immunoSEQ multiplex PCR. The table has 9,500 to 10,000 clones, approximately 68% seen once. The chain recombines TRBV2 with TRBJ1-1, with D perhaps matching TRBD1 (5 bases). The sequence came from a human patient who received a liver transplant. The T cells may come from the graft donor. Specimen: CD8+ T cells from blood, collected at the approximately 15-month timepoint. The CDR3: CASSRGAGLNTEAFF. CDR3 nucleotide sequence: TGTGCCAGCAGTCGAGGTGCAGGGCTGAACACTGAAGCTTTCTTT.